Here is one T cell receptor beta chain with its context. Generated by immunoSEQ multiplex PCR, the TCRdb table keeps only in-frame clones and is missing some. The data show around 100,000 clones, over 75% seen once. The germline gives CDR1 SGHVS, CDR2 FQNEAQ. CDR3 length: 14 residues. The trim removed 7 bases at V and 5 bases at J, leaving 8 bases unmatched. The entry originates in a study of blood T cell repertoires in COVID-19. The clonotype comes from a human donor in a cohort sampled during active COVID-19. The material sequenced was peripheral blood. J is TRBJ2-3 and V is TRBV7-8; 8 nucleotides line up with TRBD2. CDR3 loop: CASKERGSVDTQYF. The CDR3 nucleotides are TGTGCCAGCAAAGAGCGGGGGTCGGTAGATACGCAGTATTTT.